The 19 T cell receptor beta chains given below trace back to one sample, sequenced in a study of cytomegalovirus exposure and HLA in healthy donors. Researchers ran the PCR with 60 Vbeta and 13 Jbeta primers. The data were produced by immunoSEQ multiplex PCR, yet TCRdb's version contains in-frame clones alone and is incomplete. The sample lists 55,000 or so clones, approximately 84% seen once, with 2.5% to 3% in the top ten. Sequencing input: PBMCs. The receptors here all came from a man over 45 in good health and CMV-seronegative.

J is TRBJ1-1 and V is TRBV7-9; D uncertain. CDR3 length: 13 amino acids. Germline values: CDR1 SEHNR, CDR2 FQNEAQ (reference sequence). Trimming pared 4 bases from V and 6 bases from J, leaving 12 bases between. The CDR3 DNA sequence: TGTGCCAGCAGCTCCCTCCTCTCTTCTGAAGCTTTCTTT. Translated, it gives CASSSLLSSEAFF.

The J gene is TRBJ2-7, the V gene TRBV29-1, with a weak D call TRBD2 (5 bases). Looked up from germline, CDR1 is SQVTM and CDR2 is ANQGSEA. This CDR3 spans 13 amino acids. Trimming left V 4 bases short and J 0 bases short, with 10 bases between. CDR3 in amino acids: CSVVPGNSYEQYF. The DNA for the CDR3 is TGCAGCGTTGTCCCCGGGAACTCCTACGAGCAGTACTTC.

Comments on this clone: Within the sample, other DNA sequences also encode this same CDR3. This CDR3 is CASSPYQIGYNSPLHF. The CDR3 nucleotides read TGTGCCAGCTCACCATATCAGATTGGTTATAATTCACCCCTCCACTTT. The rearrangement joins TRBV18 to TRBJ1-6, with unresolved D. CDR1 KGHSH and CDR2 LQKENI come from the germline V gene. This CDR3 spans 16 amino acids. Trimming took 2 bases from V and 4 from J, leaving 12 bases between them.

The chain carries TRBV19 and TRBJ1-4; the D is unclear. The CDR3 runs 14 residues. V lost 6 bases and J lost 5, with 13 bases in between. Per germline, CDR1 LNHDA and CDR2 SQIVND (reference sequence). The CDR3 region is CASRIRSLNEKLFF. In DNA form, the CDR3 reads TGTGCCAGTAGGATCAGGTCCCTCAATGAAAAACTGTTTTTT.

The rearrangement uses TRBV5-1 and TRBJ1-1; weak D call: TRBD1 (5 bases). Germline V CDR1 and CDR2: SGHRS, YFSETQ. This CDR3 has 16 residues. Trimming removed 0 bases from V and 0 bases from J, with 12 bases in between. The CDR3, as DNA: TGCGCCAGCAGCTTGGTTACAGGAGCTATGAACACTGAAGCTTTCTTT. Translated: CASSLVTGAMNTEAFF.

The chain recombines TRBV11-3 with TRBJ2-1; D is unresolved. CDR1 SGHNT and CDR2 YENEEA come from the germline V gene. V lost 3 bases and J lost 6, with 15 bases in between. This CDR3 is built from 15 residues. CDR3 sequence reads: CASSLSSHAVNEQFF. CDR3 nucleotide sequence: TGTGCCAGCAGCTTGTCCTCCCATGCAGTCAATGAGCAGTTCTTC.

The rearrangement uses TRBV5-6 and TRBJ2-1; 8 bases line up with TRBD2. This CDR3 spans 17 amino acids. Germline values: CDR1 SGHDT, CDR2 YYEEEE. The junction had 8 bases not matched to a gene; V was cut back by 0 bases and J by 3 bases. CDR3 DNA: TGTGCCAGCAGCTTGGCTTCCCAGCGGGGGTTCTACAATGAGCAGTTCTTC. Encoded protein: CASSLASQRGFYNEQFF.

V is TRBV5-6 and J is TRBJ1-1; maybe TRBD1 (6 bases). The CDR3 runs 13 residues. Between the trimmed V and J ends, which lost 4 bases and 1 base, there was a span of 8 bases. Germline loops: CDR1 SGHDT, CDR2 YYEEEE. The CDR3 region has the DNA TGTGCCAGCAGCCGGACAGCGAACACTGAAGCTTTCTTT. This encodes CASSRTANTEAFF. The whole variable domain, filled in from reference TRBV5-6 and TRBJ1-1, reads DAGVTQSPTHLIKTRGQQVTLRCSPKSGHDTVSWYQQALGQGPQFIFQYYEEEERQRGNFPDRFSGHQFPNYSSELNVNALLLGDSALYLCASSRTANTEAFFGQGTRLTVV.

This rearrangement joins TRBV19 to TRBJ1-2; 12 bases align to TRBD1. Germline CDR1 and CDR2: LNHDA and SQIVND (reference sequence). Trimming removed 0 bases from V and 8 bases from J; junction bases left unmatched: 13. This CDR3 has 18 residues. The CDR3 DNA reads TGTGCCAGTAGTATAGATCCCCCGGGACAGGGGGCGGCTTGGGGCTACACCTTC. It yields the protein CASSIDPPGQGAAWGYTF.

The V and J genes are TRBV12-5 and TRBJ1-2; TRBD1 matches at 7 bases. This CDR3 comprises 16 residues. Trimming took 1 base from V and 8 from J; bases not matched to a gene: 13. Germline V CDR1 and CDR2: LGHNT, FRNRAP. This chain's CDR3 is CASGLEDWTGGLGYTF. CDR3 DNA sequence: TGTGCTAGTGGTTTGGAGGACTGGACAGGCGGCCTAGGCTACACCTTC. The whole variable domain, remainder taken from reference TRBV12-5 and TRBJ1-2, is DARVTQTPRHKVTEMGQEVTMRCQPILGHNTVFWYRQTMMQGLELLAYFRNRAPLDDSGMPKDRFSAEMPDATLATLKIQPSEPRDSAVYFCASGLEDWTGGLGYTFGSGTRLTVV.

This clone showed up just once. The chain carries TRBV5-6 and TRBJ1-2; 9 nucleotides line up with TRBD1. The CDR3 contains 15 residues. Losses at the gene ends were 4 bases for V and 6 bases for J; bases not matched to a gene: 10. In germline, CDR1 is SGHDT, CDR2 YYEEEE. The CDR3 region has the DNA TGTGCCAGCAGCGAAACAGGGGGCGCAGGTAATGGCTACACCTTC. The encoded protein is CASSETGGAGNGYTF.

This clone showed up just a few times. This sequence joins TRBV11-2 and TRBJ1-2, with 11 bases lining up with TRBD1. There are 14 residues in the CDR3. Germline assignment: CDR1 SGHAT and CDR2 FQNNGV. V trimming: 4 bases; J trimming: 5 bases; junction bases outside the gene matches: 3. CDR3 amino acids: CASSSDRGPYGYTF. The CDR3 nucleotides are TGTGCCAGCAGCTCGGACAGGGGGCCTTATGGCTACACCTTC.

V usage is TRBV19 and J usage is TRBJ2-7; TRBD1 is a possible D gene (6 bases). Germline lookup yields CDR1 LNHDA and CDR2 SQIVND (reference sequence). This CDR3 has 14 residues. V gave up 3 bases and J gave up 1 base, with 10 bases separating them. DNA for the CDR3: TGTGCCAGTAGTATGGGCAGGGGTTCCTACGAGCAGTACTTC. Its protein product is CASSMGRGSYEQYF.

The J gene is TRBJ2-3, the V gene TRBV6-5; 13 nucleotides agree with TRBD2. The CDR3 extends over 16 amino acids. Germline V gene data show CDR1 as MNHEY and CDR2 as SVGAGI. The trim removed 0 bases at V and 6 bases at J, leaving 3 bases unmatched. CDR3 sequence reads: CASSYSTSGGLDTQYF. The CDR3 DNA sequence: TGTGCCAGCAGTTACTCGACTAGCGGGGGGCTGGATACGCAGTATTTT.

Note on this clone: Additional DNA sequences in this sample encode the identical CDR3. In DNA form, the CDR3 reads TGTGCCACCAAGGAGACCTATAATTCACCCCTCCACTTT. Protein product: CATKETYNSPLHF. This chain joins TRBV6-5 and TRBJ1-6, with D hard to call. The CDR3 covers 13 residues. Trimming took 10 bases from V and 2 from J, leaving 9 bases between them. Germline V gene data show CDR1 as MNHEY and CDR2 as SVGAGI.

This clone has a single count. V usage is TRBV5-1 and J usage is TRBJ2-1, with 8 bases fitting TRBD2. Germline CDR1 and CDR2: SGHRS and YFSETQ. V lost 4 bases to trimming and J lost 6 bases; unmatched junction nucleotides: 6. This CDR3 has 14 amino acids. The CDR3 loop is CASSGGLETNEQFF. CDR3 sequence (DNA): TGCGCCAGCAGCGGGGGACTAGAGACCAATGAGCAGTTCTTC. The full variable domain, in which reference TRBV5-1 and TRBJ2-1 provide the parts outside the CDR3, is KAGVTQTPRYLIKTRGQQVTLSCSPISGHRSVSWYQQTPGQGLQFLFEYFSETQRNKGNFPGRFSGRQFSNSRSEMNVSTLELGDSALYLCASSGGLETNEQFFGPGTRLTVL.

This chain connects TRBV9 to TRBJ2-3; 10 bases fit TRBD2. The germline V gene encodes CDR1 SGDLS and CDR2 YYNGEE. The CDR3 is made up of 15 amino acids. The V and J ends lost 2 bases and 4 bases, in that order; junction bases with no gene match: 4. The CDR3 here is CASSVTSGSSDTQYF. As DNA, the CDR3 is TGTGCCAGCAGCGTGACTAGCGGGTCATCAGATACGCAGTATTTT.

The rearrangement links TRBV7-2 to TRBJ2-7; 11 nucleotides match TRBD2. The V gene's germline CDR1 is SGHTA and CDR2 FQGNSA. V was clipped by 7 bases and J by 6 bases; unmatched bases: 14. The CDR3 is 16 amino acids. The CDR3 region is CASTSSSLAGGPEQYF. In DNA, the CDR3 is TGTGCCAGCACCTCTAGCAGCTTAGCGGGGGGGCCCGAGCAGTACTTC.

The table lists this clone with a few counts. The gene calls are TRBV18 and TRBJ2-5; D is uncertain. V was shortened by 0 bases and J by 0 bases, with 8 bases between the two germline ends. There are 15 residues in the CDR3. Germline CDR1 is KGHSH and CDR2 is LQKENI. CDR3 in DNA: TGTGCCAGCTCACCACCGGCACAGTACCAAGAGACCCAGTACTTC. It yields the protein CASSPPAQYQETQYF.